The 21 T cell receptor beta chains below come from one sample, sequenced in a study of T cell clonality in common variable immunodeficiency (dated by TCRdb to the mid-2010s). Library preparation employed the immunoSEQ multiplex PCR assay. In its TCRdb copy, this immuneACCESS table keeps in-frame sequences only and misses some clones. Where compared with another copy, unresolved V genes explain less than half of these, and the others have no known cause. For this sample, about 34,000 clones are listed, none of them singletons. The ten top clones hold roughly 3% of the sample. The sequencing sample was made of peripheral blood mononuclear cells. The source of these receptors is a person aged 18 to 75 in good health.

There are many counts of this clone. The read ends 3 residues before the CDR3 terminus; that terminus is restored from the germline J gene. The chain carries TRBV6-1 and TRBJ1-3; D remains ambiguous. Germline values: CDR1 MNHNS, CDR2 SASEGT. V lost 1 base and J 2 bases, leaving 6 bases between the germline ends. The CDR3 runs to 14 residues. CDR3 bases read: TGTGCCAGCAGTGAAGGTAATCCTGGAAACACC. This codes for CASSEGNPGNT. The whole CDR3 region reads CASSEGNPGNTIYF.

This clone was detected ten times or more. The CDR3 is cut off 3 residues early in the read; its end comes from the germline J gene. This chain uses TRBV20-1 with TRBJ2-3, with unresolved D. V was cut by 6 bases and J by 4 bases, with 11 bases left in between. Germline CDR1 is DFQATT and CDR2 is SNEGSKA (reference sequence). This CDR3 region has 12 residues. The sequenced part of the CDR3 DNA is TGCAGTGCAACGGTCAGCGCAGATACG. It yields the protein CSATVSADT. The whole CDR3 protein reads CSATVSADTQYF.

Many counts were recorded for this clone. Read sequence stops 3 residues before the CDR3 end, and the germline J gene provides the missing end. This chain links TRBV12-3 or TRBV12-4 with TRBJ1-2; no clear D gene. Trimming shortened V by 4 bases and J by 5 bases, and 14 bases separated the two germline ends. The CDR3 is made up of 14 amino acids. The CDR3 is CASSSPEDLYGYTF. The covered CDR3 bases are TGTGCCAGCAGTTCCCCAGAAGACTTATATGGC.

This clone has at least ten counts. Read coverage stops 3 residues before the CDR3 terminus; the germline J gene supplies the remainder. The chain is built from TRBV20-1 and TRBJ1-2; 11 bases align to TRBD1. Germline trimming cut 5 bases from V and 4 bases from J; bases unmatched to any gene: 12. CDR3 length: 16 amino acids. In germline, CDR1 is DFQATT, CDR2 SNEGSKA (reference sequence). CDR3 DNA, as far as it was read: TGCAGTGCTTCCCCGGGACAGGGGGAATTTTTCTATGGC. This gives the protein CSASPGQGEFFYG. The complete CDR3 protein is CSASPGQGEFFYGYTF.

This clone has a count of ten or more. CDR3 in amino acids: CASSGTGTNYGYTF. The CDR3 bases that were read are TGTGCCAGTAGTGGGACAGGCACTAACTATGGC. V usage is TRBV19 and J usage is TRBJ1-2, with 8 bases matching TRBD1. Coverage ceases 3 residues before the CDR3 finishes, and the germline J gene fills in the end. Trimming removed 5 bases from V and 0 bases from J; junction bases left unmatched: 2. This CDR3 contains 14 residues. Germline V gives CDR1 LNHDA, CDR2 SQIVND (reference sequence). The whole variable domain, remainder taken from reference TRBV19 and TRBJ1-2, is DGGITQSPKYLFRKEGQNVTLSCEQNLNHDAMYWYRQDPGQGLRLIYYSQIVNDFQKGDIAEGYSVSREKKESFPLTVTSAQKNPTAFYLCASSGTGTNYGYTFGSGTRLTVV.

This clone was recorded at least ten times. The CDR3 end is not reached by the read, which stops 3 residues before it; the germline J gene fills it in. The J gene is TRBJ1-5, the V gene TRBV18; 8 bases are a match to TRBD1. This CDR3 comprises 14 residues. Looked up from germline, CDR1 is KGHSH and CDR2 is LQKENI. V lost 6 bases, J lost 2 bases, and 3 bases stayed unmatched. The CDR3 sequence is CASSLGQGNQPQHF. The covered CDR3 bases are TGTGCCAGCTCCCTGGGACAGGGCAATCAGCCC.

This clone was observed many times. CDR3 loop: CASSYSLGRGHEQFF. The sequenced part of the CDR3 DNA is TGTGCCAGCAGTTACTCTCTCGGCAGGGGGCATGAG. The chain has TRBV6-2 or TRBV6-3 and TRBJ2-1; TRBD1 matches 8 bases. Sequencing ends 3 residues short of the CDR3 end; the germline J gene provides the rest. V lost 0 bases, J lost 8 bases, and 6 bases stayed unmatched. The CDR3 length is 15 residues. The germline V gene has CDR1 MNHEY and CDR2 SVGEGT.

This clone was picked up many times. The CDR3 end is not reached by the read, which stops 3 residues before it; the germline J gene fills it in. This chain links TRBV5-1 with TRBJ1-1; 9 bases line up with TRBD1. Unmatched junction bases numbered 1, after V lost 3 bases and J lost 1 base. CDR1 is SGHRS, CDR2 YFSETQ, per germline. The CDR3 is made up of 14 amino acids. CDR3 DNA (partial): TGCGCCAGCAGCTGGGGACAGGGGAACACTGAA. This sequence encodes CASSWGQGNTE. The full CDR3 is CASSWGQGNTEAFF. Complete variable domain (other parts from reference TRBV5-1 and TRBJ1-1): KAGVTQTPRYLIKTRGQQVTLSCSPISGHRSVSWYQQTPGQGLQFLFEYFSETQRNKGNFPGRFSGRQFSNSRSEMNVSTLELGDSALYLCASSWGQGNTEAFFGQGTRLTVV.

This clone was counted many times. Sequencing ends 3 residues short of the CDR3 end; the germline J gene provides the rest. The chain employs TRBV7-2 and TRBJ2-1; 8 nucleotides line up with TRBD1. From germline, CDR1 is SGHTA and CDR2 FQGNSA. V shed 5 bases, J shed 4 bases, and the junction held 7 bases outside the gene matches. CDR3 length equals 15 residues. The CDR3 reads CASSPGTGGYNEQFF. Partial CDR3 DNA: TGTGCCAGCAGCCCCGGGACAGGTGGGTACAATGAG.

This clone was seen many times. The read comes to an end 3 residues before the CDR3 does, leaving the germline J gene to fill in the end. This specimen includes other DNA sequences encoding the same CDR3. The V and J genes are TRBV3-1 (or the pseudogene TRBV3-2) and TRBJ1-4, with TRBD1 matching over 11 bases. The V gene end was trimmed by 4 bases and the J gene end by 8 bases; junction bases not matched to a gene: 3. This CDR3 contains 14 residues. The V gene's germline CDR1 is LGHDT and CDR2 YNNKEL (reference sequence). The CDR3 reads CASSPGQGVEKLFF. Partial CDR3 DNA: TGTGCCAGCAGCCCGGGACAGGGGGTCGAAAAA.

A few counts support this clone. The read finishes 3 residues shy of the CDR3 end, and the germline J gene is used to complete it. The chain joins TRBV20-1 to TRBJ2-1; 8 bases agree with TRBD2. Germline lookup yields CDR1 DFQATT and CDR2 SNEGSKA (reference sequence). Losses at the gene ends were 0 bases for V and 0 bases for J; bases not matched to a gene: 7. CDR3 length: 17 amino acids. The CDR3 loop reads CSARETSDLLSYNEQFF. The DNA read from the CDR3 is TGCAGTGCTAGAGAGACTAGCGATCTCCTCTCCTACAATGAG.

This clone has at least ten counts. With the read ending 3 residues before the CDR3 end, the germline J gene is used to fill in that end. The chain combines TRBV30 with TRBJ1-1; D ambiguous. This CDR3 is built from 12 residues. Germline V gene sequence: CDR1 GTSNPN, CDR2 SVGIG (reference sequence). The CDR3 DNA, read in part, is TGTGCCTGGAGTACGACACCGACCCAG. This gives the protein CAWSTTPTQ. The whole CDR3 region reads CAWSTTPTQAFF.

This clone was counted at least ten times. Coverage ceases 3 residues before the CDR3 finishes, and the germline J gene fills in the end. The chain joins TRBV20-1 to TRBJ2-1; TRBD2 matches 9 bases. The CDR3 has 16 residues. V shed 0 bases, J shed 3 bases, and the junction held 6 bases outside the gene matches. Per the germline V gene, CDR1 is DFQATT and CDR2 is SNEGSKA (reference sequence). The CDR3 spells CSARDLGLAFYNEQFF. CDR3 DNA, as far as it was read: TGCAGTGCTAGAGATCTGGGACTAGCCTTCTACAATGAG.

This clone was seen many times. The sequence runs out 3 residues before the end of the CDR3; the remainder is reconstructed from the germline J gene. V usage is TRBV5-1 and J usage is TRBJ2-1; TRBD2 agrees at 9 bases. The CDR3 spans 13 residues. Germline-derived CDR1 and CDR2 are SGHRS and YFSETQ. Unmatched junction bases numbered 1, after V lost 4 bases and J lost 5 bases. The CDR3 bases that were read are TGCGCCAGCAGCCCTAGCGGGAACAATGAG. Translated: CASSPSGNNE. In full, the CDR3 reads CASSPSGNNEQFF.

This clone occurred many times. CDR3 DNA (partial): TGTGCCAGCTCACCGAACAGGGGCGCGGTAAATTCACCC. It specifies CASSPNRGAVNSP. The entire CDR3 reads CASSPNRGAVNSPLHF. This chain connects TRBV18 to TRBJ1-6, with 7 bases identical to TRBD1. Read data end 3 residues before the CDR3 end; the end is taken from the germline J gene. The CDR3 consists of 16 residues. Germline values: CDR1 KGHSH, CDR2 LQKENI. After removal of 3 bases from V and 7 bases from J, the junction contained 9 bases not matched to a gene.

This clone was counted many times. The DNA ends 3 residues before the CDR3 does, and the rest of the CDR3 is filled in from the germline J gene. This rearrangement joins TRBV5-6 to TRBJ1-1, with a tentative D call TRBD1 (5 bases). The CDR3 sequence is 15 residues long. V dropped 6 bases and J dropped 1 base, with 16 bases sitting between them. Germline CDR1 reads SGHDT; CDR2 reads YYEEEE. CDR3 DNA (partial): TGTGCCAGCACTATGTGGGGGGGGACGAACACTGAA. Translation gives CASTMWGGTNTE. The whole CDR3 region reads CASTMWGGTNTEAFF. Using reference TRBV5-6 and TRBJ1-1 for the parts outside the CDR3, the full variable domain is DAGVTQSPTHLIKTRGQQVTLRCSPKSGHDTVSWYQQALGQGPQFIFQYYEEEERQRGNFPDRFSGHQFPNYSSELNVNALLLGDSALYLCASTMWGGTNTEAFFGQGTRLTVV.

This clone was recorded at least ten times. The CDR3 end lies 3 residues beyond the end of the read and is filled in from the germline J gene. This chain connects TRBV7-6 to TRBJ2-4; 7 nucleotides match TRBD1. The V and J ends lost 5 bases and 3 bases, in that order; junction bases with no gene match: 10. Germline assignment: CDR1 SGHVS and CDR2 FNYEAQ. This CDR3 is built from 16 residues. CDR3 residues: CASSDRQGGYKNIQYF. Incomplete CDR3 DNA: TGTGCCAGCAGCGACCGACAGGGCGGTTACAAAAACATT.

In this sample, this clone turned up many times. The read gets to within 3 residues of the CDR3 end, and the germline J gene fills in the rest. V usage is TRBV6-2 or TRBV6-3 and J usage is TRBJ2-7, with TRBD2 identical over 9 bases. V lost 6 bases to trimming and J lost 2 bases; unmatched junction nucleotides: 5. This CDR3 spans 14 amino acids. Germline V lookup: CDR1 MNHEY, CDR2 SVGEGT. CDR3: CASSPGLATYEQYF. The sequenced part of the CDR3 DNA is TGTGCCAGCAGCCCGGGACTAGCCACCTACGAG.

This clone was recorded at least ten times. Read data end 3 residues before the CDR3 end; the end is taken from the germline J gene. The genes are TRBV2 and TRBJ1-4; possibly TRBD1 for D (5 bases). The CDR3 runs 16 residues. Trimming took off 1 base at V and 8 bases at J, with 17 bases between the two ends. CDR1 is SNHLY and CDR2 is FYNNEI in the germline V gene. Here the CDR3 reads CASSEVDSSREEKLFF. The covered CDR3 bases are TGTGCCAGCAGTGAAGTTGACTCCAGCAGGGAAGAAAAA.

There are many counts of this clone. Sequencing ends 3 residues short of the CDR3 end; the germline J gene provides the rest. This rearrangement joins TRBV20-1 to TRBJ1-2; 7 nucleotides agree with TRBD1. Germline values: CDR1 DFQATT, CDR2 SNEGSKA (reference sequence). J gave up 7 bases and V 0 bases, and 11 bases lay outside the gene matches. CDR3 length: 15 amino acids. Incomplete CDR3 DNA: TGCAGTGCTAGAGAGAGACAGGGCCTCTCCGTTGGC. This codes for CSARERQGLSVG. The CDR3 in full is CSARERQGLSVGYTF.

This clone was counted ten times or more. The read ends 3 residues shy of where the CDR3 ends; the end is completed using the germline J gene. The chain has TRBV28 and TRBJ2-7; 12 positions agree with TRBD2. The CDR3 runs 14 residues. The germline V gene has CDR1 MDHEN and CDR2 SYDVKM. V was pared by 5 bases and J by 6 bases, with 5 bases of the junction left unmatched. The CDR3 bases that were read are TGTGCCAGCAGTCGCCCGGGACTAGCGGGCGAG. Its protein is CASSRPGLAGE. The entire CDR3 protein reads CASSRPGLAGEQYF.